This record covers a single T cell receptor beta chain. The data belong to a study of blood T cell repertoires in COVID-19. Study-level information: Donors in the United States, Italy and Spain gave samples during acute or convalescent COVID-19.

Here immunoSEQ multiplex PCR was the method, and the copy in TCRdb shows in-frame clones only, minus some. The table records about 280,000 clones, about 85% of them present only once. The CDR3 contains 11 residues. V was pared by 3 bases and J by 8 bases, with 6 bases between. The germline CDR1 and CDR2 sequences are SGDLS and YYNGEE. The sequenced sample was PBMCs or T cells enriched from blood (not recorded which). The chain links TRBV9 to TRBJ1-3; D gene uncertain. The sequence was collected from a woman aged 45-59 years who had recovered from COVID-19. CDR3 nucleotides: TGTGCCAGCAGCGCCCGGGACACCATATATTTT. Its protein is CASSARDTIYF.